This T cell receptor beta chain is drawn from a study of blood T cell repertoires in COVID-19. Across the whole study: Acute and convalescent COVID-19 specimens originated in the United States, Italy and Spain. Sources were T cells, B-cell-depleted T cells, or PBMCs; the material itself was cDNA or gDNA.

Study processing details: Cell counts per sample came from amplifying reference gene primers. Produced via immunoSEQ multiplex PCR; TCRdb's table is partial and in-frame only. V and J calls and clone size are given by that table; D and trimming were obtained from the DNA. The repertoire holds roughly 280,000 clones, with around 90% as singletons. V trimming: 4 bases; J trimming: 2 bases; junction bases outside the gene matches: 3. Germline assignment: CDR1 LGHDT and CDR2 YNNKEL (reference sequence). The CDR3 runs to 16 residues. The clonotype was recovered from a woman aged 45-59 years who had recovered from COVID-19. The V call is TRBV3-1 (or the pseudogene TRBV3-2), the J call TRBJ2-1; TRBD2 agrees at 12 bases. Sample: peripheral blood. This chain's CDR3 is CASSRRTSGTYNEQFF. In DNA form, the CDR3 reads TGTGCCAGCAGCCGCCGGACTAGCGGGACCTACAATGAGCAGTTCTTC.